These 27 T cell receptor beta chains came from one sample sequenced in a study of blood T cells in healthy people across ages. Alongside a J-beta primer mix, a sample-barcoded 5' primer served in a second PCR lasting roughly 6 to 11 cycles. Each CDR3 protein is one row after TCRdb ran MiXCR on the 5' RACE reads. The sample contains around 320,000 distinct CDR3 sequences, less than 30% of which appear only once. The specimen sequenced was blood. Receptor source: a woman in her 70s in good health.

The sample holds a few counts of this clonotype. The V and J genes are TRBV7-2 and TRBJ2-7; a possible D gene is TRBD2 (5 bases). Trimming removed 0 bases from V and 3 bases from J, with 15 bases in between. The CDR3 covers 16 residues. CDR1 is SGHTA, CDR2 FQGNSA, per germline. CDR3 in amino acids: CASSLAVGLDFYEQYF. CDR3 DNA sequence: TGTGCCAGCAGCTTAGCGGTCGGACTTGACTTCTACGAGCAGTACTTC.

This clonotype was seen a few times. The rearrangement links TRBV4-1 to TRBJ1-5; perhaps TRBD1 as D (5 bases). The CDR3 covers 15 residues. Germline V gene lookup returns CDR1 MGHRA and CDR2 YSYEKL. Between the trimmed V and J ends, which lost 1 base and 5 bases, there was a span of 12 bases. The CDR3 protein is CASSQVQQGYQPQHF. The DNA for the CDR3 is TGCGCCAGCAGCCAAGTCCAGCAGGGATATCAGCCCCAGCATTTT.

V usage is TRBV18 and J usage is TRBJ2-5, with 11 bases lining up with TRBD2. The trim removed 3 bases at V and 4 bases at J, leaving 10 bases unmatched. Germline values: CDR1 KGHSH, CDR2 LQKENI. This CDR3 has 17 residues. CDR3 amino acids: CASSPLTLAGGGETQYF. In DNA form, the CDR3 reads TGTGCCAGCTCACCGCTCACCTTAGCGGGAGGGGGAGAGACCCAGTACTTC.

CDR3 sequence reads: CASSFSTREDTQYF. The CDR3 nucleotides are TGTGCCAGCAGCTTTAGTACTCGGGAAGATACGCAGTATTTT. The V call is TRBV7-2, the J call TRBJ2-3; a weak D match, TRBD2 (5 bases). The CDR3 extends over 14 amino acids. Germline V gives CDR1 SGHTA, CDR2 FQGNSA. Trimming took off 3 bases at V and 5 bases at J, with 12 bases between the two ends.

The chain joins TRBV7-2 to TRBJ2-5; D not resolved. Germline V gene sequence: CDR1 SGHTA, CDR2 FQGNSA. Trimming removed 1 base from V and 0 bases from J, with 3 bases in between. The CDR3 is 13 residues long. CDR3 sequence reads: CASSLEDQETQYF. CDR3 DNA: TGTGCCAGCAGCTTAGAGGACCAAGAGACCCAGTACTTC.

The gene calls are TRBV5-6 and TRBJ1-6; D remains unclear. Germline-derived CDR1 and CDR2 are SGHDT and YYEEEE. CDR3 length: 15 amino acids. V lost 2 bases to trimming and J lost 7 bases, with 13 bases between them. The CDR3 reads CASSFGRRSNSPLHF. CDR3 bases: TGTGCCAGCAGCTTCGGACGCAGAAGCAATTCACCCCTCCACTTT.

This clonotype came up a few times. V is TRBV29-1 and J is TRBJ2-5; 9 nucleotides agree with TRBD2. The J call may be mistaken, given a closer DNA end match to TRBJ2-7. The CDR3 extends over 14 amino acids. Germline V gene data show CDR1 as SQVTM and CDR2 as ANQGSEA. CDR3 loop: CSVGIGGRAYEQYF. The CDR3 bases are TGCAGCGTTGGTATTGGCGGGAGGGCCTACGAGCAGTACTTC.

DNA of the CDR3: TGTGCCAGCAGGCCCGGGACTCAACCCGGGGAGCTGTTTTTT. It is translated as CASRPGTQPGELFF. The chain links TRBV28 to TRBJ2-2, with TRBD2 as a possible D gene (6 bases). Germline loops: CDR1 MDHEN, CDR2 SYDVKM. The V gene lost 6 bases and the J gene lost 6 bases, with 14 bases spanning the gap. The CDR3 is 14 amino acids.

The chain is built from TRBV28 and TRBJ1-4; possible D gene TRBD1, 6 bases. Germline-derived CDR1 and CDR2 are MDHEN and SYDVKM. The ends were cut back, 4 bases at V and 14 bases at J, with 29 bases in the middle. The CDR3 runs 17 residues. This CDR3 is CASSSQGMKNSRPFLFF. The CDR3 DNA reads TGTGCCAGCAGTTCACAGGGTATGAAAAACTCAAGGCCATTTCTGTTTTTT.

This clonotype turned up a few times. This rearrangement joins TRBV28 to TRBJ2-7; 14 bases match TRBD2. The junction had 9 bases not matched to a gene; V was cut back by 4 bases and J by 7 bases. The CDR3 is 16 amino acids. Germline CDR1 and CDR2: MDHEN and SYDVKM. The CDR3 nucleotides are TGTGCCAGCAGTTCCGGGACTAGCGGGAGATGGGGGGAGCAGTACTTC. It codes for CASSSGTSGRWGEQYF.

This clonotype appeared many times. The CDR3 nucleotides read TGTGCCAGCAGTTACCCCCTTGGTGTCGAGCAGTACTTC. As protein: CASSYPLGVEQYF. The chain has TRBV6-2 or TRBV6-3 and TRBJ2-7, with D unclear. The germline V gene encodes CDR1 MNHEY and CDR2 SVGEGT. The CDR3 length is 13 residues. Trimming left V 2 bases short and J 6 bases short, with 11 bases between.

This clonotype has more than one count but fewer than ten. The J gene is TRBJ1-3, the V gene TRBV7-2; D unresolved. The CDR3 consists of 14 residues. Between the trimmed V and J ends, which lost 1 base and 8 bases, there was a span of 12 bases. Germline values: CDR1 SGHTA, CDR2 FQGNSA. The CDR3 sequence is CASSLGATGDTIYF. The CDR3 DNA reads TGTGCCAGCAGCTTAGGGGCAACCGGCGACACCATATATTTT.

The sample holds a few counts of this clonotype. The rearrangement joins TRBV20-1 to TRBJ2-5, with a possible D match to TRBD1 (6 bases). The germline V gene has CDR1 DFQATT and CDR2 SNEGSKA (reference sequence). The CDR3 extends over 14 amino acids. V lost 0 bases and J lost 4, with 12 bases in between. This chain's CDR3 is CSARDRTAPETQYF. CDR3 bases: TGCAGTGCTAGAGACCGGACAGCTCCAGAGACCCAGTACTTC.

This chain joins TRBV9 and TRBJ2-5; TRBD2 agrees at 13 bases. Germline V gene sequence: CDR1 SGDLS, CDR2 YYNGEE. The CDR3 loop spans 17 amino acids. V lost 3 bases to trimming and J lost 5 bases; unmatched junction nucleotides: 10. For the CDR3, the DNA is TGTGCCAGCAGCGAGCCGGGACTAGCGGGATTCGGGGAGACCCAGTACTTC. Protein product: CASSEPGLAGFGETQYF.

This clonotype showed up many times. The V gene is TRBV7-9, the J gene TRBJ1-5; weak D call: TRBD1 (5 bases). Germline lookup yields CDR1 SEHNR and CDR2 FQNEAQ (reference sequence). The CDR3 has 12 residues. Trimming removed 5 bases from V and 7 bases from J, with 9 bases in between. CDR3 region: CASSIGTQPQHF. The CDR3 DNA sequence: TGTGCCAGCAGCATCGGGACGCAGCCCCAGCATTTT.

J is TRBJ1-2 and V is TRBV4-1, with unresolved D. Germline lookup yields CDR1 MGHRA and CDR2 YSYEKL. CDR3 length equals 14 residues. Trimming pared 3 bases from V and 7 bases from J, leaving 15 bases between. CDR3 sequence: CASSQALQVSGYTF. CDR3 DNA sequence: TGCGCCAGCAGCCAGGCCCTCCAGGTGAGTGGCTACACCTTC.

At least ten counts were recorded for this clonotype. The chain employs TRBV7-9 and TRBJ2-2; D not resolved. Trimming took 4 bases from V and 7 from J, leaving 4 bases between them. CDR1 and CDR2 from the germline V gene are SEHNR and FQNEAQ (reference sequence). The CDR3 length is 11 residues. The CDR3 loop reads CASSSGGELFF. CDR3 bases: TGTGCCAGCAGCTCGGGCGGGGAGCTGTTTTTT.

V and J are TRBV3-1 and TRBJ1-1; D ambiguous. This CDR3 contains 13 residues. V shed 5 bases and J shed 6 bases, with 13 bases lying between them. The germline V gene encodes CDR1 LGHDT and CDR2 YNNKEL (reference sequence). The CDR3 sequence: CASSVNRWSEAFF. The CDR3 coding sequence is TGTGCCAGCAGCGTTAATAGGTGGTCTGAAGCTTTCTTT.

The CDR3: CASSSGRQTDTQYF. For the CDR3, the DNA is TGTGCCAGCAGTAGCGGGAGACAAACAGATACGCAGTATTTT. The chain has TRBV7-2 and TRBJ2-3, with TRBD2 matching over 9 bases. V gave up 6 bases and J gave up 3 bases; unmatched junction bases: 4. This CDR3 has 14 residues. The germline V gene encodes CDR1 SGHTA and CDR2 FQGNSA.

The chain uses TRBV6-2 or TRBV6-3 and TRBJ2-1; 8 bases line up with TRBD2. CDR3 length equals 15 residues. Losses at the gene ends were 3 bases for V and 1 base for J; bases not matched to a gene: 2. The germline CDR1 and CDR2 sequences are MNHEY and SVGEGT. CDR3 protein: CASSYSGTSYNEQFF. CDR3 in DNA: TGTGCCAGCAGTTATAGCGGGACTTCCTACAATGAGCAGTTCTTC.

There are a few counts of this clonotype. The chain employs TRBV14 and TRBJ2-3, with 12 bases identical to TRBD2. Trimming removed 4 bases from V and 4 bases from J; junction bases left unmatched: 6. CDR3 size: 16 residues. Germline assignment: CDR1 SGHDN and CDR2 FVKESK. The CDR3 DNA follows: TGTGCCAGCAGCCCGCGGACTAGCGGGAACGCAGATACGCAGTATTTT. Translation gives CASSPRTSGNADTQYF.

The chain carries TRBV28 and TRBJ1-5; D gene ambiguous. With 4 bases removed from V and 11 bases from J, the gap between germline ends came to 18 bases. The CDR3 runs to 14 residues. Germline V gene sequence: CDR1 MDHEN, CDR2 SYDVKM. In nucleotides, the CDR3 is TGTGCCAGCAGTTGGGCGGAGGGATATCAAGCCCAGCATTTT. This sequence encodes CASSWAEGYQAQHF.

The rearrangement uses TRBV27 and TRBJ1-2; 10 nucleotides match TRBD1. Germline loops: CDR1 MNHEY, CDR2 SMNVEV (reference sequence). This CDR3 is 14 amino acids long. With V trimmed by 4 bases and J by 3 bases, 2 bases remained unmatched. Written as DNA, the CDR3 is TGTGCCAGCAGTTCTGACAGGGGGCACTATGGCTACACCTTC. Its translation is CASSSDRGHYGYTF.

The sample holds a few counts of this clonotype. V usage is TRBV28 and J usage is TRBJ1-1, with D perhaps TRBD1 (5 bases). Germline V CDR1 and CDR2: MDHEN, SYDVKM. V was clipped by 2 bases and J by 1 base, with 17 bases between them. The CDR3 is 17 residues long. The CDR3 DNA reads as TGTGCCAGCAGTTTAATCAGAAGGGCAGGGCCGAACACTGAAGCTTTCTTT. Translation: CASSLIRRAGPNTEAFF.

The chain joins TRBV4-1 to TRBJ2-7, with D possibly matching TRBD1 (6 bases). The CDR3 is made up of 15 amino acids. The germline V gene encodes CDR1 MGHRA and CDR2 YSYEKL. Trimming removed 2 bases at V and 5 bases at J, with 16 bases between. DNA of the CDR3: TGCGCCAGCAGCCAAATAGGGGGTGTTCTGGACGAGCAGTACTTC. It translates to CASSQIGGVLDEQYF.

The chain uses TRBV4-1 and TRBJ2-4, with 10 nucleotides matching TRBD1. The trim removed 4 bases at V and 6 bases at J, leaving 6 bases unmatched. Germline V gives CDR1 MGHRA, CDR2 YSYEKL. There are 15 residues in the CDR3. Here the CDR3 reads CASSPMDRGINIQYF. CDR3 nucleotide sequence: TGCGCCAGCAGCCCCATGGACAGGGGGATAAACATTCAGTACTTC.

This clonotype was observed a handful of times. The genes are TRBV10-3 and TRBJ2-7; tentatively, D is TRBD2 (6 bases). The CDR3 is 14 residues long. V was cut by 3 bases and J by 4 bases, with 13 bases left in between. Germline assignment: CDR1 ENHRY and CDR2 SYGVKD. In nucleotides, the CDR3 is TGTGCCATCAGTGAATCAAGCGGGCTTTACGAGCAGTACTTC. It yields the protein CAISESSGLYEQYF.